What follows are 24 T cell receptor beta chains derived from one specimen sequenced in a study of T cell responses to AZD1222 COVID-19 vaccine. The repertoire was sequenced with immunoSEQ multiplex PCR; TCRdb's copy has only in-frame clones and lacks some. The sample includes 95,000 to 100,000 clones, just over 85% of them seen just once. The sequencing used peripheral blood, collected on day 0 of AZD1222 vaccination. The source is an adult in good health.

In its sample, this clone was seen a few times. The gene calls are TRBV10-3 and TRBJ2-7; 9 nucleotides agree with TRBD2. This CDR3 is built from 18 residues. Germline V gene sequence: CDR1 ENHRY, CDR2 SYGVKD. The V gene end was trimmed by 0 bases and the J gene end by 2 bases; junction bases not matched to a gene: 11. CDR3 region: CAISESGTSPGEAYEQYF. The CDR3 nucleotides are TGTGCCATCAGTGAGTCGGGGACTAGCCCCGGAGAAGCCTACGAGCAGTACTTC.

The rearrangement uses TRBV28 and TRBJ2-5; D gene ambiguous. CDR3 length equals 17 residues. The V and J ends lost 4 bases and 2 bases respectively, with 20 bases between them. CDR1 is MDHEN, CDR2 SYDVKM, per germline. The CDR3 region has the DNA TGTGCCAGCAGTTCGCGCCTCGTGGAACCTCAACAAGAGACCCAGTACTTC. Amino acids: CASSSRLVEPQQETQYF. The full variable domain, its missing parts supplied by reference TRBV28 and TRBJ2-5, is DVKVTQSSRYLVKRTGEKVFLECVQDMDHENMFWYRQDPGLGLRLIYFSYDVKMKEKGDIPEGYSVSREKKERFSLILESASTNQTSMYLCASSSRLVEPQQETQYFGPGTRLLVL.

This clone was found a few times. For the CDR3, the DNA is TGTGCCAGCAGTGAAGATGTGACAGGGGGCTACGAGCAGTACTTC. Amino acid sequence: CASSEDVTGGYEQYF. J is TRBJ2-7 and V is TRBV6-1, with 9 bases lining up with TRBD1. V shed 1 base and J 3 bases; nucleotides not matched to a gene: 4. The CDR3 spans 15 residues. CDR1 is MNHNS and CDR2 is SASEGT in the germline V gene.

The chain is built from TRBV28 and TRBJ1-2; D not resolved. The CDR3 has 13 amino acids. Germline CDR1 and CDR2: MDHEN and SYDVKM. With 9 bases removed from V and 6 bases from J, the gap between germline ends came to 17 bases. As DNA, the CDR3 is TGTGCCAGTATCACGACACCAGAGGATGGCTACACCTTC. Translated, it gives CASITTPEDGYTF.

The gene calls are TRBV4-3 and TRBJ1-2; no definite D call. The CDR3 length is 15 residues. V lost 0 bases and J 4 bases, leaving 12 bases between the germline ends. Germline values: CDR1 LGHNA, CDR2 YSLEER. CDR3 DNA sequence: TGCGCCAGCAGCCAAGACCGCTCATTAGGCTATGGCTACACCTTC. Its protein product is CASSQDRSLGYGYTF.

This chain links TRBV21-1 with TRBJ2-7; the table's D call, TRBD2, has no DNA check behind it. TRBV21-1 has pseudogene status. The CDR3 covers 14 residues. For the CDR3, the DNA is TGTGCCAGCAGCAATGGCGGGAGGGCCTACGAGCAGTACTTC. This gives the protein CASSNGGRAYEQYF.

This clone was counted a single time. V usage is TRBV11-2 and J usage is TRBJ2-2; no reliable D call. V was trimmed by 2 bases and J by 6 bases, leaving 7 bases between them. The CDR3 has 13 amino acids. Germline assignment: CDR1 SGHAT and CDR2 FQNNGV. CDR3 residues: CASSLRRSGELFF. Written as DNA, the CDR3 is TGTGCCAGCAGCTTACGAAGGTCCGGGGAGCTGTTTTTT. Using reference TRBV11-2 and TRBJ2-2 for the parts outside the CDR3, the full variable domain is EAGVAQSPRYKIIEKRQSVAFWCNPISGHATLYWYQQILGQGPKLLIQFQNNGVVDDSQLPKDRFSAERLKGVDSTLKIQPAKLEDSAVYLCASSLRRSGELFFGEGSRLTVL.

The chain combines TRBV7-9 with TRBJ1-6; tentatively, D is TRBD1 (6 bases). Trimming removed 5 bases at V and 4 bases at J, with 12 bases between. The CDR3 has 15 residues. CDR1 SEHNR and CDR2 FQNEAQ come from the germline V gene (reference sequence). In DNA form, the CDR3 reads TGTGCCAGCAGCCCCCCGGACAGTTATAATTCACCCCTCCACTTT. This codes for CASSPPDSYNSPLHF. Full variable domain (missing parts from reference TRBV7-9 and TRBJ1-6): DTGVSQNPRHKITKRGQNVTFRCDPISEHNRLYWYRQTLGQGPEFLTYFQNEAQLEKSRLLSDRFSAERPKGSFSTLEIQRTEQGDSAMYLCASSPPDSYNSPLHFGNGTRLTVT.

The CDR3: CASRGQGYGYTF. CDR3 nucleotides: TGTGCCAGCAGAGGACAGGGATATGGCTACACCTTC. The V call is TRBV25-1, the J call TRBJ1-2; 8 positions match TRBD1. The junction had 2 bases not matched to a gene; V was cut back by 6 bases and J by 5 bases. The germline CDR1 and CDR2 sequences are MGHDK and SYGVNS. The length of the CDR3 is 12 residues.

Regarding this clone: One junction end does not reproduce the germline sequence, and a read error may be involved. This chain connects TRBV28 to TRBJ2-4; TRBD1 is a possible D gene (6 bases). Germline loops: CDR1 MDHEN, CDR2 SYDVKM. CDR3 size: 14 residues. CDR3 sequence: CASSFRGRNLTHHF. CDR3 nucleotides: TGTGCCAGCAGTTTCAGGGGCAGAAACCTAACCCATCACTTC.

Turning to this clone: Other DNA sequences in the sample encode the same CDR3. This sequence joins TRBV19 and TRBJ1-5; no firm D call. Germline V gene data show CDR1 as LNHDA and CDR2 as SQIVND (reference sequence). The CDR3 length is 14 residues. V lost 3 bases, J lost 0 bases, and 6 bases lay in between. In nucleotides, the CDR3 is TGTGCCAGTAGTATCGGCTATAGCAATCAGCCCCAGCATTTT. This gives the protein CASSIGYSNQPQHF.

This clone came up once. The rearrangement uses TRBV5-6 and TRBJ2-5; D might be TRBD1 (6 bases). Germline CDR1 and CDR2: SGHDT and YYEEEE. Trimming removed 4 bases from V and 10 bases from J, with 23 bases in between. CDR3 length: 15 amino acids. The CDR3 DNA reads TGTGCCAGCAGCCCCATCCCCCTAACCCAGGGGCACCAGTACTTC. It encodes CASSPIPLTQGHQYF.

The gene calls are TRBV2 and TRBJ1-5; no reliable D call. The germline gives CDR1 SNHLY, CDR2 FYNNEI. The CDR3 extends over 12 amino acids. V lost 4 bases and J lost 6, with 7 bases in between. CDR3 loop: CASSGPSQPQHF. CDR3 DNA sequence: TGTGCCAGCAGTGGGCCATCTCAGCCCCAGCATTTT.

The chain has TRBV18 and TRBJ2-4; no clear D. With 0 bases removed from V and 0 bases from J, the gap between germline ends came to 12 bases. Germline V gives CDR1 KGHSH, CDR2 LQKENI. This CDR3 is built from 17 residues. The CDR3 bases are TGTGCCAGCTCACCACCTCTGAATACTCTAGCCAAAAACATTCAGTACTTC. Amino acids: CASSPPLNTLAKNIQYF.

The genes are TRBV28 and TRBJ1-1; 9 bases map to TRBD1. This CDR3 is 16 amino acids long. Trimming cost V 6 bases and J 1 base; bases outside gene matches: 9. Germline CDR1 MDHEN, CDR2 SYDVKM. The CDR3 protein is CASRPGQGLGNTEAFF. The CDR3 nucleotides read TGTGCCAGCAGGCCGGGACAGGGCCTAGGGAACACTGAAGCTTTCTTT. Combining the CDR3 with reference TRBV28 and TRBJ1-1 gives the whole variable domain DVKVTQSSRYLVKRTGEKVFLECVQDMDHENMFWYRQDPGLGLRLIYFSYDVKMKEKGDIPEGYSVSREKKERFSLILESASTNQTSMYLCASRPGQGLGNTEAFFGQGTRLTVV.

The rearrangement links TRBV28 to TRBJ2-2, with D perhaps matching TRBD1 (5 bases). Trimming cost V 3 bases and J 2 bases, with 13 bases left between them. The CDR3 spans 16 residues. From germline, CDR1 is MDHEN and CDR2 SYDVKM. The chain's CDR3 is CASSFLGRVNTGELFF. CDR3 coding DNA: TGTGCCAGCAGTTTTTTAGGCAGGGTAAACACCGGGGAGCTGTTTTTT.

J is TRBJ2-1 and V is TRBV7-3; 7 bases map to TRBD1. Trimming at V came to 0 bases and at J to 4 bases, leaving 12 bases not matched to a gene. The CDR3 is 18 amino acids. Germline loops: CDR1 SGHTA, CDR2 FQGTGA. CDR3 coding DNA: TGTGCCAGCAGCTTAACCCCAGGGACAGCGAGGGGGTACAATGAGCAGTTCTTC. Translating it yields CASSLTPGTARGYNEQFF.

This sequence joins TRBV9 and TRBJ2-1; 9 bases match TRBD2. The CDR3 consists of 14 residues. Germline values: CDR1 SGDLS, CDR2 YYNGEE. J lost 7 bases, V lost 3 bases, and 5 bases had no gene match. CDR3 amino acids: CASSDEAGGNEQFF. The CDR3 DNA reads TGTGCCAGCAGCGATGAGGCGGGAGGGAATGAGCAGTTCTTC.

The rearrangement joins TRBV3-1 (or the pseudogene TRBV3-2) to TRBJ2-5; D gene ambiguous. The germline gives CDR1 LGHDT, CDR2 YNNKEL (reference sequence). V dropped 3 bases and J dropped 6 bases, with 14 bases sitting between them. The CDR3 has 14 residues. The CDR3 DNA reads as TGTGCCAGCAGCCAGGGGTCATCGCCCCAGACCCAGTACTTC. Translation gives CASSQGSSPQTQYF.

This clone has a single count. DNA for the CDR3: TGTGCCAGCAGAAAACGTGGGGGACGGCTGGGAAACACCATATATTTT. It yields the protein CASRKRGGRLGNTIYF. The chain carries TRBV28 and TRBJ1-3; possible D gene TRBD1, 5 bases. Deletions cut 6 bases from V and 4 bases from J, with 19 bases between. The CDR3 sequence is 16 residues long. Looked up from germline, CDR1 is MDHEN and CDR2 is SYDVKM.

The chain couples TRBV7-9 to TRBJ2-5, with 8 bases matching TRBD1. The CDR3 covers 15 residues. Trimming removed 2 bases from V and 0 bases from J; junction bases left unmatched: 2. Germline V lookup: CDR1 SEHNR, CDR2 FQNEAQ (reference sequence). In DNA, the CDR3 is TGTGCCAGCAGCTTAAGACAGGGGTACCAAGAGACCCAGTACTTC. Amino acid sequence: CASSLRQGYQETQYF.

The rearrangement joins TRBV5-4 to TRBJ2-1; 15 nucleotides line up with TRBD2. CDR3 size: 15 residues. Per germline, CDR1 SGHNT and CDR2 YYREEE (reference sequence). V was clipped by 4 bases and J by 10 bases; unmatched bases: 6. The CDR3 sequence: CASSPVGLAGGEQFF. In DNA, the CDR3 is TGTGCCAGCAGCCCGGTGGGACTAGCGGGAGGCGAGCAGTTCTTC.

The J gene is TRBJ2-5, the V gene TRBV20-1; D gene ambiguous. The CDR3 contains 11 residues. V was trimmed by 3 bases and J by 1 base, leaving 3 bases between them. Germline V gene lookup returns CDR1 DFQATT and CDR2 SNEGSKA (reference sequence). CDR3 amino acids: CSASGQETQYF. The CDR3 DNA is TGCAGTGCTAGCGGCCAAGAGACCCAGTACTTC.

This chain uses TRBV4-2 with TRBJ2-2; a possible D gene is TRBD2 (5 bases). The CDR3 length is 14 residues. The germline V and J ends were trimmed by 4 bases and 6 bases, with 12 bases remaining between them. CDR1 LGHNA and CDR2 YNFKEQ come from the germline V gene. Here the CDR3 reads CASSPRGFSGELFF. The CDR3 DNA reads TGTGCCAGCAGCCCCCGAGGGTTTTCCGGGGAGCTGTTTTTT.